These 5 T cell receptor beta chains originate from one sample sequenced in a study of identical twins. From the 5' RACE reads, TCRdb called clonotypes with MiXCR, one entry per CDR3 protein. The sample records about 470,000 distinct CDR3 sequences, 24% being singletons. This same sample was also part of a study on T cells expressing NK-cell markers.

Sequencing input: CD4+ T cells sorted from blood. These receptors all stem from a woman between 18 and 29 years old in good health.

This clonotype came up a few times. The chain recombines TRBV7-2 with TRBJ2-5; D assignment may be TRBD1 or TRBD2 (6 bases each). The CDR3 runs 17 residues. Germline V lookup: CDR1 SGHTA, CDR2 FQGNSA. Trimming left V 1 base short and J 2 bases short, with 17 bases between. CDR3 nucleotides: TGTGCCAGCAGCTTAGGCCGGGGGCCCCCACCTCAAGAGACCCAGTACTTC. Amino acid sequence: CASSLGRGPPPQETQYF.

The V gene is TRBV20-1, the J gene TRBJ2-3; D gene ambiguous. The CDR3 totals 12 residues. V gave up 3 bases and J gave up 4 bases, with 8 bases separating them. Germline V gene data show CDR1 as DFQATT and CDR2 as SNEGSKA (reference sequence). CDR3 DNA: TGCAGTGCTAGGCTGACTCCAGATACGCAGTATTTT. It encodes CSARLTPDTQYF.

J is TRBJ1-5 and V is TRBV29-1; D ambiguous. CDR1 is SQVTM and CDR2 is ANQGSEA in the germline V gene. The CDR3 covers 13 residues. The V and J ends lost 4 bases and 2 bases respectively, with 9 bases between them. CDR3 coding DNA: TGCAGCGTTGTGCCCGCGGGCAATCAGCCCCAGCATTTT. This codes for CSVVPAGNQPQHF.

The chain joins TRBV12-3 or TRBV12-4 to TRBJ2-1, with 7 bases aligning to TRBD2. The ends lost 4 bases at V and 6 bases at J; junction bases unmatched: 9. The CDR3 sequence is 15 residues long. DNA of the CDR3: TGTGCCAGCAGTTATCCGGGGGGTCTTGGCAATGAGCAGTTCTTC. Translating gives CASSYPGGLGNEQFF.

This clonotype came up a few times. This CDR3 reads CASRPITTNQDKIPGGSSYEQYF. The CDR3 bases are TGTGCCAGCAGGCCGATTACCACAAATCAAGATAAAATCCCGGGGGGGAGCTCCTACGAGCAGTACTTC. The chain recombines TRBV6-5 with TRBJ2-7; 8 bases are a match to TRBD2. There are 23 residues in the CDR3. The V segment lost 6 bases and the J segment 0 bases; nucleotides outside the gene matches: 31. Germline-derived CDR1 and CDR2 are MNHEY and SVGAGI.